These 17 T cell receptor beta chains came from one sample sequenced in a study of shared clonotypes between healthy human individuals (dated by TCRdb to about 2020). Receptor libraries were prepared by the immunoSEQ multiplex PCR assay. The table was pulled from immuneACCESS by TCRdb, which kept in-frame rearrangements only. Such tables lose some clones; where checked, under half of the loss comes from unresolved V genes, and the rest has no known cause. This sample has hundreds of thousands of clones in its table, and roughly 92% of those were observed once. The top ten constitute approximately 25% of the sample. CD8 naive samples were CD45RO-negative cells positively selected for CCR7, giving a CD45RA+CCR7+ population that excluded TemRA cells. Sequencing was carried out using naive CD8+ T cells sorted from blood. This specimen's cell subset or site label, per the study, means: CD45RA+CCR7+. The receptors here all came from a man aged 25 to 45 in good health.

V is TRBV5-3 and J is TRBJ2-7; D gene unclear. TRBV5-3 qualifies as an ORF whose function is uncertain. Trimming stripped 4 bases from V and 5 bases from J, with 7 bases between. The CDR3 spans 11 residues. The CDR3 DNA reads as TGTGCCAGAAGCGCCCCTCACGAGCAGTACTTC. Translated, it gives CARSAPHEQYF.

This chain joins TRBV5-1 and TRBJ2-5; D not certain. The CDR3 runs 14 residues. Germline CDR1 and CDR2: SGHRS and YFSETQ. V was clipped by 5 bases and J by 0 bases, with 11 bases between them. The chain's CDR3 is CASSQSDNQETQYF. CDR3 nucleotide sequence: TGCGCCAGCAGTCAAAGCGACAACCAAGAGACCCAGTACTTC. The entire variable domain, with the rest obtained from reference TRBV5-1 and TRBJ2-5, is as follows: KAGVTQTPRYLIKTRGQQVTLSCSPISGHRSVSWYQQTPGQGLQFLFEYFSETQRNKGNFPGRFSGRQFSNSRSEMNVSTLELGDSALYLCASSQSDNQETQYFGPGTRLLVL.

This sequence joins TRBV28 and TRBJ2-1, with D unclear. The V gene lost 5 bases and the J gene lost 0 bases, with 14 bases spanning the gap. Germline V gene sequence: CDR1 MDHEN, CDR2 SYDVKM. The CDR3 has 16 residues. The CDR3 DNA sequence: TGTGCCAGCAGTCCGCCCGGTTCATACTCCTACAATGAGCAGTTCTTC. Translation: CASSPPGSYSYNEQFF.

CDR3 sequence (DNA): TGTGCCATCAGTCCGTTGATTAATGAGCAGTTCTTC. Translation: CAISPLINEQFF. The chain is built from TRBV10-3 and TRBJ2-1; no firm D call. The V end was cut by 5 bases, the J end by 7 bases, with 9 bases between. Germline V gene data show CDR1 as ENHRY and CDR2 as SYGVKD. The CDR3 is made up of 12 amino acids.

The J gene is TRBJ2-2, the V gene TRBV7-9; D not resolved. V was shortened by 5 bases and J by 8 bases, with 9 bases between the two germline ends. CDR1 is SEHNR and CDR2 is FQNEAQ in the germline V gene (reference sequence). The CDR3 contains 12 residues. CDR3 nucleotide sequence: TGTGCCAGCAGCCCCCCCCTAGGGGAGCTGTTTTTT. It yields the protein CASSPPLGELFF.

The chain joins TRBV13 to TRBJ1-2; D is perhaps TRBD1 (5 bases). V was pared by 5 bases and J by 1 base, with 14 bases between. The germline V gene encodes CDR1 PRHDT and CDR2 FYEKMQ (reference sequence). The CDR3 has 15 amino acids. CDR3 nucleotides: TGTGCCAGCAGCGCCGCCAGGGCCAATAACTATGGCTACACCTTC. Translated, it gives CASSAARANNYGYTF.

This clone is a singleton in its sample. The chain employs TRBV11-3 and TRBJ2-1; 7 nucleotides line up with TRBD2. Losses at the gene ends were 5 bases for V and 6 bases for J; bases not matched to a gene: 4. The CDR3 is 13 amino acids. Germline CDR1 is SGHNT and CDR2 is YENEEA. The CDR3 DNA follows: TGTGCCAGCAGCGATGGGGAGGGCAATGAGCAGTTCTTC. Translating it yields CASSDGEGNEQFF.

The V gene is TRBV19, the J gene TRBJ2-7; TRBD1 might be the D (5 bases). This CDR3 is 13 amino acids long. Germline loops: CDR1 LNHDA, CDR2 SQIVND (reference sequence). The V end lost 5 bases, the J end lost 1 base, and 9 bases lay between the germline ends. CDR3 DNA sequence: TGTGCCAGTAGTGTCGACAGTTCCTACGAGCAGTACTTC. This translates into CASSVDSSYEQYF. The whole variable domain, filled in from reference TRBV19 and TRBJ2-7, reads DGGITQSPKYLFRKEGQNVTLSCEQNLNHDAMYWYRQDPGQGLRLIYYSQIVNDFQKGDIAEGYSVSREKKESFPLTVTSAQKNPTAFYLCASSVDSSYEQYFGPGTRLTVT.

The sample holds a few counts of this clone. The chain recombines TRBV27 with TRBJ2-3, with TRBD2 identical over 9 bases. Germline V lookup: CDR1 MNHEY, CDR2 SMNVEV (reference sequence). Trimming took 8 bases from V and 6 from J; bases not matched to a gene: 3. This CDR3 spans 12 amino acids. CDR3 nucleotide sequence: TGTGCCAGCGGTAGCGGGAGTGATACGCAGTATTTT. Amino acids: CASGSGSDTQYF.

This chain links TRBV10-1 with TRBJ2-1; perhaps TRBD2 as D (5 bases). Between the trimmed V and J ends, which lost 4 bases and 2 bases, there was a span of 12 bases. The CDR3 extends over 15 amino acids. In germline, CDR1 is WNHNN, CDR2 SYGVQD (reference sequence). DNA of the CDR3: TGCGCCAGCAGTGTCTCGGGATTCCCCTACAATGAGCAGTTCTTC. It translates to CASSVSGFPYNEQFF.

This chain connects TRBV27 to TRBJ2-4; the D gene is possibly TRBD2 (5 bases). With 3 bases removed from V and 2 bases from J, the gap between germline ends came to 11 bases. There are 15 residues in the CDR3. CDR1 is MNHEY and CDR2 is SMNVEV in the germline V gene (reference sequence). CDR3 in amino acids: CASSLRVSTKNIQYF. CDR3 sequence (DNA): TGTGCCAGCAGTTTGAGGGTCTCCACCAAAAACATTCAGTACTTC.

The chain combines TRBV19 with TRBJ2-3; TRBD2 matches at 11 bases. Germline-derived CDR1 and CDR2 are LNHDA and SQIVND (reference sequence). The CDR3 sequence is 15 residues long. V shed 4 bases, J shed 8 bases, and the junction held 8 bases outside the gene matches. The CDR3 coding sequence is TGTGCCAGTAGTAGCTCCGGGACTAGCGGATCTACGCAGTATTTT. As protein: CASSSSGTSGSTQYF.

This sequence joins TRBV30 and TRBJ1-3; no definite D call. This CDR3 region has 13 residues. Trimming stripped 8 bases from V and 2 bases from J, with 13 bases between. Germline CDR1 reads GTSNPN; CDR2 reads SVGIG (reference sequence). CDR3 DNA sequence: TGTGCCATTCGACCGGGCCCTGGAAACACCATATATTTT. Its translation: CAIRPGPGNTIYF.

The chain uses TRBV28 and TRBJ1-4, with 7 bases identical to TRBD1. Germline assignment: CDR1 MDHEN and CDR2 SYDVKM. The CDR3 spans 15 residues. V lost 4 bases and J lost 8; bases outside the gene matches: 10. CDR3: CASSSWDSRREKLFF. The CDR3 DNA sequence: TGTGCCAGCAGTTCGTGGGACAGCAGGAGGGAAAAACTGTTTTTT.

The chain joins TRBV27 to TRBJ2-3; a possible D gene is TRBD2 (5 bases). The CDR3 is 15 residues long. Germline values: CDR1 MNHEY, CDR2 SMNVEV (reference sequence). The V and J ends lost 4 bases and 1 base respectively, with 12 bases between them. In DNA form, the CDR3 reads TGTGCCAGCAGTTGGAGTATGGGAGGCACAGATACGCAGTATTTT. Translation gives CASSWSMGGTDTQYF.

The V gene is TRBV25-1, the J gene TRBJ2-1; 8 bases line up with TRBD1. J was trimmed by 2 bases and V by 2 bases; bases with no gene match: 8. The CDR3 totals 17 residues. Per germline, CDR1 MGHDK and CDR2 SYGVNS. In nucleotides, the CDR3 is TGTGCCAGCAGTGAAGCCTCCAGGGGGCGCGCCTACAATGAGCAGTTCTTC. Residues: CASSEASRGRAYNEQFF. The full variable domain, rest sourced from reference TRBV25-1 and TRBJ2-1, is EADIYQTPRYLVIGTGKKITLECSQTMGHDKMYWYQQDPGMELHLIHYSYGVNSTEKGDLSSESTVSRIRTEHFPLTLESARPSHTSQYLCASSEASRGRAYNEQFFGPGTRLTVL.

This chain joins TRBV27 and TRBJ2-7; D is perhaps TRBD2 (5 bases). Germline V gene sequence: CDR1 MNHEY, CDR2 SMNVEV (reference sequence). V was shortened by 8 bases and J by 5 bases, with 19 bases between the two germline ends. There are 14 residues in the CDR3. Here the CDR3 reads CASCAGVQLNEQYF. The CDR3 DNA reads as TGTGCCAGCTGCGCCGGGGTGCAATTGAACGAGCAGTACTTC.